Only a few counts were recorded for the clone carrying this TCR beta chain. Its antigen is unknown. The sample belongs to a study of cytomegalovirus exposure and HLA in healthy donors. Study results and limitations: A later analysis reportedly identified an Asian-associated ancestry cluster as carrying fewer N-insertions than the approximately 640-donor mean. Of the V segments, some could not be distinguished, including TRBV6-2 and TRBV6-3, and were excluded.

13 Jbeta primers and 60 Vbeta primers were used for the PCR. The assay was immunoSEQ multiplex PCR, and TCRdb's table has in-frame clones only and misses some. The table records about 140,000 clones, roughly 74% of them present only once. V dropped 0 bases and J dropped 3 bases, with 7 bases sitting between them. The CDR3 length is 14 residues. Germline V CDR1 and CDR2: SGDLS, YYNGEE. V gene TRBV9 combines with J gene TRBJ1-5, with a possible D match to TRBD1 (6 bases). Sample: PBMCs. This TCR was recovered from a man aged 35-49 years in good health and CMV-seronegative. CDR3 residues: CASSVGQVNQPQHF. The CDR3 coding sequence is TGTGCCAGCAGCGTAGGACAGGTCAATCAGCCCCAGCATTTT.